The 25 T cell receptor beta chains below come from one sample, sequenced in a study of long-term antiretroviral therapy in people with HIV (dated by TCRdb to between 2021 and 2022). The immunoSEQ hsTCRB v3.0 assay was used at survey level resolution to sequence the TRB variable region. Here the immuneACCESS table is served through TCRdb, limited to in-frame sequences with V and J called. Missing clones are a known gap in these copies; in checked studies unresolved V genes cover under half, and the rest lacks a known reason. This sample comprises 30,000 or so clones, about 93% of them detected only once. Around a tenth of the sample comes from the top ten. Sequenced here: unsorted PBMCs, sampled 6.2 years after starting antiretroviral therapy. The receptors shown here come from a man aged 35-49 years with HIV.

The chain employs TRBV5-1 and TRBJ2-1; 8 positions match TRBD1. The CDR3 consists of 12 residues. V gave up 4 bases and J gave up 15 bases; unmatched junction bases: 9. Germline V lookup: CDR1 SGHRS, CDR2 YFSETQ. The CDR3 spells CASSNGQGLPFF. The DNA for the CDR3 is TGCGCCAGCAGCAACGGACAGGGTTTGCCGTTCTTC. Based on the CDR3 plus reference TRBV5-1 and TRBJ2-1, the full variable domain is KAGVTQTPRYLIKTRGQQVTLSCSPISGHRSVSWYQQTPGQGLQFLFEYFSETQRNKGNFPGRFSGRQFSNSRSEMNVSTLELGDSALYLCASSNGQGLPFFGPGTRLTVL.

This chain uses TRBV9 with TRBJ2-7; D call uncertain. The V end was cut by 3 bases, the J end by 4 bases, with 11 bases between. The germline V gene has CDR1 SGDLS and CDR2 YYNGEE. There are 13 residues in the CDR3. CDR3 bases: TGTGCCAGCAGCGGCCCCGAGAGTTACGAGCAGTACTTC. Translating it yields CASSGPESYEQYF.

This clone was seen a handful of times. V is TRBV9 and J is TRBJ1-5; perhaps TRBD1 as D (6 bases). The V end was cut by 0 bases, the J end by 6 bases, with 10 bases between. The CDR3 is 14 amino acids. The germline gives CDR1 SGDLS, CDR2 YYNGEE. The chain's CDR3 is CASSVEDSFQPQHF. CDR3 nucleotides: TGTGCCAGCAGCGTAGAGGACAGTTTTCAGCCCCAGCATTTT.

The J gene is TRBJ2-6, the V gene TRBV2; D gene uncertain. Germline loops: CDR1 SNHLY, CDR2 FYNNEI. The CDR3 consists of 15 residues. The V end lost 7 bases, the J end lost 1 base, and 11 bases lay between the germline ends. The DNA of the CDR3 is TGTGCCAGCACACGGTGGGCTTCTGGGGCCAACGTCCTGACTTTC. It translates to CASTRWASGANVLTF.

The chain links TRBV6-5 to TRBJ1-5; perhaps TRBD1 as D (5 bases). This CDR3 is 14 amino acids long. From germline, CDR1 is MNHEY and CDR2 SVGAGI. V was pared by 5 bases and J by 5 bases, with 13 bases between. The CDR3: CASSTGGWDQPQHF. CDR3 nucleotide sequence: TGTGCCAGCAGTACCGGGGGTTGGGATCAGCCCCAGCATTTT.

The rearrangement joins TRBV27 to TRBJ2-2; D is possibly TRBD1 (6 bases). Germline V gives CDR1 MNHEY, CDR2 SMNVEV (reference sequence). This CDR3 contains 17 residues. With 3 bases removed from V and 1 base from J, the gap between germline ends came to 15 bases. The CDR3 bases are TGTGCCAGCAGTTTGAAGCGGCCGGGACAGAACACCGGGGAGCTGTTTTTT. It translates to CASSLKRPGQNTGELFF.

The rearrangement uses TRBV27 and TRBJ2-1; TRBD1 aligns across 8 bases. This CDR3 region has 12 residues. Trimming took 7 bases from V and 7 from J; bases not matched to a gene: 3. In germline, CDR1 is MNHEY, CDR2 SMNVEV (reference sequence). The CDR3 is CASTTGGNEQFF. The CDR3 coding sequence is TGTGCCAGCACAACAGGGGGAAATGAGCAGTTCTTC.

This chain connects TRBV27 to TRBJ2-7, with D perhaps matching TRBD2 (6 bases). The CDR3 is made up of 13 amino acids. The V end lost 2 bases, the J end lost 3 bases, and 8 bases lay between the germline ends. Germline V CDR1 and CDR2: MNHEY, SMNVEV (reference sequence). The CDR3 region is CASSLGRDYEQYF. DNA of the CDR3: TGTGCCAGCAGTTTAGGGCGGGACTACGAGCAGTACTTC.

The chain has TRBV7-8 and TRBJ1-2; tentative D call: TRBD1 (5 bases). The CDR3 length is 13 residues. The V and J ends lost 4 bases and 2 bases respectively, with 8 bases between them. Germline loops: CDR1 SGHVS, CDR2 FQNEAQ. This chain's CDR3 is CASSSGVNYGYTF. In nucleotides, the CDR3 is TGTGCCAGCAGCTCGGGGGTGAACTATGGCTACACCTTC. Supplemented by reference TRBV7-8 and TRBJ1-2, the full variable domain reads GAGVSQSPRYKVAKRGQDVALRCDPISGHVSLFWYQQALGQGPEFLTYFQNEAQLDKSGLPSDRFFAERPEGSVSTLKIQRTQQEDSAVYLCASSSGVNYGYTFGSGTRLTVV.

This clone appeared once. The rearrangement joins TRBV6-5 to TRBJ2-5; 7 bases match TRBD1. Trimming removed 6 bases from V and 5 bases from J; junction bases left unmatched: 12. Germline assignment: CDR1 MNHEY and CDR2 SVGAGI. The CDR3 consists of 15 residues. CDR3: CASSIQQGTRETQYF. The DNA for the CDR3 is TGTGCCAGCAGCATCCAACAGGGGACGCGGGAGACCCAGTACTTC.

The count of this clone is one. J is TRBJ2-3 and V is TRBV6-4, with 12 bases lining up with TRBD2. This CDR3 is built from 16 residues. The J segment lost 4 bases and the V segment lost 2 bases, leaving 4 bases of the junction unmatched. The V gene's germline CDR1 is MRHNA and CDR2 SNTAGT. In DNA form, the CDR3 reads TGTGCCAGCAGTGACGCTAGCGGGGGGGCCCCAGATACGCAGTATTTT. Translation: CASSDASGGAPDTQYF.

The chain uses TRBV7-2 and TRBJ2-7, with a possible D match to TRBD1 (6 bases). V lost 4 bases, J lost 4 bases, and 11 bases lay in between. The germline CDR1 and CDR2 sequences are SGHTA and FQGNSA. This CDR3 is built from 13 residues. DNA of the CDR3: TGTGCCAGCAGCTCCGACGGACAGTACGAGCAGTACTTC. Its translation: CASSSDGQYEQYF. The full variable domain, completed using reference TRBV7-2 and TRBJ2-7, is GAGVSQSPSNKVTEKGKDVELRCDPISGHTALYWYRQSLGQGLEFLIYFQGNSAPDKSGLPSDRFSAERTGGSVSTLTIQRTQQEDSAVYLCASSSDGQYEQYFGPGTRLTVT.

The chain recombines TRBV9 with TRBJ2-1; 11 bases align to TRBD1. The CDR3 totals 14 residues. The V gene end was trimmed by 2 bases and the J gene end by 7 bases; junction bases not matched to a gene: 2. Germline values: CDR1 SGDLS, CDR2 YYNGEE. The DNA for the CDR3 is TGTGCCAGCAGCGTCGGGACAGGGGGAAATGAGCAGTTCTTC. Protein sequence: CASSVGTGGNEQFF.

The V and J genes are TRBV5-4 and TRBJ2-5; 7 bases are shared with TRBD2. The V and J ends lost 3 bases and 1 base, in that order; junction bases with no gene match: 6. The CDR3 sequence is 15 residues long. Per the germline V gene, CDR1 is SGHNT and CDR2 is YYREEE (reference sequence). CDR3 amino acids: CASSSSGGFQETQYF. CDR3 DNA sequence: TGTGCCAGCAGCTCGTCGGGGGGATTCCAAGAGACCCAGTACTTC.

In DNA form, the CDR3 reads TGTGCCAGCAGTGAAGGCGGCCACAATGAGCAGTTCTTC. Translated: CASSEGGHNEQFF. The genes are TRBV6-4 and TRBJ2-1; no clear D. Germline CDR1 is MRHNA and CDR2 is SNTAGT. V was clipped by 3 bases and J by 5 bases, with 8 bases between them. The CDR3 spans 13 residues.

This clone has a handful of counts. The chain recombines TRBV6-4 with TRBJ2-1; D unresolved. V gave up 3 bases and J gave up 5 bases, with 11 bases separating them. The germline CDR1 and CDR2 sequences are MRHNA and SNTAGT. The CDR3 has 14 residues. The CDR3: CASSDGIGHNEQFF. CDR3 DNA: TGTGCCAGCAGTGATGGGATAGGCCACAATGAGCAGTTCTTC.

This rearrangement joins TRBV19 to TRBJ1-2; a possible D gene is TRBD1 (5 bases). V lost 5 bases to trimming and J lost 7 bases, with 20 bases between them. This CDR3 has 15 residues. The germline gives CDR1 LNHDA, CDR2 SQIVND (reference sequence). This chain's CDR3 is CASSVFPGTGGGYTF. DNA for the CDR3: TGTGCCAGTAGTGTATTCCCCGGGACTGGGGGTGGCTACACCTTC.

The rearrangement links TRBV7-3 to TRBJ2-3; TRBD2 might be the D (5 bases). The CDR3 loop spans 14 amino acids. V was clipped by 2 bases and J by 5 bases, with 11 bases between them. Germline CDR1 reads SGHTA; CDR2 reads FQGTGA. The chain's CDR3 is CASSLELEEDTQYF. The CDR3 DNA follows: TGTGCCAGCAGCTTAGAACTAGAAGAAGATACGCAGTATTTT.

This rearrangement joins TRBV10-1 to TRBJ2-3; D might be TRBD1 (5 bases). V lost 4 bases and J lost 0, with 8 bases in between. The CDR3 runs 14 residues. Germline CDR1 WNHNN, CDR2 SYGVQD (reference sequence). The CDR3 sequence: CASSGQLSTDTQYF. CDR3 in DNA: TGCGCCAGCAGTGGACAGTTGAGCACAGATACGCAGTATTTT.

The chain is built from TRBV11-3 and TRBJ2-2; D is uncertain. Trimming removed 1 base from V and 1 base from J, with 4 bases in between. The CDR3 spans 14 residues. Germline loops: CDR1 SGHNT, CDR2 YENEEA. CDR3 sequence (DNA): TGTGCCAGCAGCTTAGCCGTGAACACCGGGGAGCTGTTTTTT. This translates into CASSLAVNTGELFF.

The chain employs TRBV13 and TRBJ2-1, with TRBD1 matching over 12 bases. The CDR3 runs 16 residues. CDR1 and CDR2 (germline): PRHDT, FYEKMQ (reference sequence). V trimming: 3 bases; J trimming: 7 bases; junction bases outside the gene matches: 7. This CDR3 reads CASSFPGQGALNEQFF. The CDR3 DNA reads TGTGCCAGCAGCTTCCCGGGACAGGGGGCTTTGAATGAGCAGTTCTTC.

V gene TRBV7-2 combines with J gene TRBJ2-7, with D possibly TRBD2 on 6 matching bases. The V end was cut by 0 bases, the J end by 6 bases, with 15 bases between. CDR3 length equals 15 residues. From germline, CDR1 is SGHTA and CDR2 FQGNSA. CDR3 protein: CASSLASGERGEQYF. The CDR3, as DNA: TGTGCCAGCAGCTTAGCCTCGGGGGAAAGGGGCGAGCAGTACTTC.

CDR3 region: CASSPTGGGKADTQYF. In nucleotides, the CDR3 is TGTGCCAGCAGTCCAACGGGCGGGGGTAAGGCAGATACGCAGTATTTT. The genes are TRBV6-4 and TRBJ2-3, with TRBD2 matching over 7 bases. This CDR3 contains 16 residues. With 5 bases clipped from V and 4 bases from J, the junction kept 12 bases outside the gene matches. Germline CDR1 reads MRHNA; CDR2 reads SNTAGT.

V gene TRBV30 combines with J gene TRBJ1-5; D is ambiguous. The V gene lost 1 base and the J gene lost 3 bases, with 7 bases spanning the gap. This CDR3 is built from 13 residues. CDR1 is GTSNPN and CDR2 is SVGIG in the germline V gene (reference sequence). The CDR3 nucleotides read TGTGCCTGGAGTGCTGGACCCAATCAGCCCCAGCATTTT. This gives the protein CAWSAGPNQPQHF.

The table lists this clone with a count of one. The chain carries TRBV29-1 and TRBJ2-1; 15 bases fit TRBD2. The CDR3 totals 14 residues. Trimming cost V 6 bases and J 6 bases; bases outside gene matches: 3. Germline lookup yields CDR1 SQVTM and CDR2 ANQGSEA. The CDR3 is CSVGLAGGGNEQFF. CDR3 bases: TGCAGCGTGGGACTAGCGGGAGGTGGCAATGAGCAGTTCTTC.